This T cell receptor (beta chain) was sequenced during a study of blood T cell repertoires in COVID-19. Study-wide background: Donors in the United States, Italy and Spain gave samples during acute or convalescent COVID-19.

V was trimmed by 8 bases and J by 1 base, leaving 14 bases between them. CDR3 size: 14 residues. CDR1 and CDR2 (germline): SGHTA, FQGNSA. Assay: immunoSEQ multiplex PCR; the TCRdb copy retains only in-frame clones and omits some. This table has 400,000 to 550,000 clones, around nine tenths appearing once. Everyone who took part was 18 to 89 years old, and they came from fewer than 25 US areas. Cohorts were determined from participant-reported clinical history. The sequencing sample was made of PBMCs or T cells enriched from blood (not recorded which). This TCR was sampled from a woman aged 18-29 years with acute COVID-19. The chain couples TRBV7-2 to TRBJ2-5; D may be TRBD2 (6 bases). CDR3 sequence: CASGQAGTQETQYF. For the CDR3, the DNA is TGTGCCAGCGGTCAGGCGGGGACCCAAGAGACCCAGTACTTC.